Only a few counts were recorded for the clone carrying this TCR beta chain. Its antigen is unknown. This record belongs to a study of T-cell reconstitution after alpha-beta-depleted transplantation in children. Regarding the study as a whole: Several hundred expanded graft clones reportedly gave rise to the alpha-beta T cells present about two months after transplant. Some patients owed their high day-60 TCRbeta diversity to surviving recipient T cells and thymic progenitors. Diversity and T-cell counts at one year after transplant derived mostly from new T cells.

The junction had 7 bases not matched to a gene; V was cut back by 8 bases and J by 1 base. CDR1 and CDR2 from the germline V gene are MDHEN and SYDVKM. The CDR3 contains 14 residues. The TCRbeta library incorporated unique molecular identifiers. MiXCR, run by TCRdb on the PCR reads, gives a single entry per CDR3 protein. The profile shows about 300,000 distinct CDR3 sequences, about 9.5% of them singletons. The source was PBMCs, collected before TCRalphabeta/CD19-depleted stem cell transplant. The chain links TRBV28 to TRBJ1-1; 7 nucleotides agree with TRBD1. The receptor comes from a boy under two years old with acute myeloid leukemia, due to receive a stem cell transplant. The CDR3 bases are TGTGCCAGCTTCCCCTGGGACAGGAACACTGAAGCTTTCTTT. Translating it yields CASFPWDRNTEAFF. The full variable domain, with the rest looked up from reference TRBV28 and TRBJ1-1, is DVKVTQSSRYLVKRTGEKVFLECVQDMDHENMFWYRQDPGLGLRLIYFSYDVKMKEKGDIPEGYSVSREKKERFSLILESASTNQTSMYLCASFPWDRNTEAFFGQGTRLTVV.